The present entry profiles one T cell receptor beta chain with its context. The CDR3 consists of 16 residues. The germline CDR1 and CDR2 sequences are SNHLY and FYNNEI. The J segment lost 8 bases and the V segment lost 5 bases, leaving 11 bases of the junction unmatched. The data belong to a study of blood T cell repertoires in COVID-19. At the level of the study: Samples came from the United States, Italy and Spain, spanning acute and convalescent COVID-19. Sources were T cells, B-cell-depleted T cells, or PBMCs; the material itself was cDNA or gDNA.

Authors' analysis steps: The authors estimated nucleated cell counts from reference gene primer amplification. Method: immunoSEQ multiplex PCR; TCRdb's copy keeps in-frame clones and lacks some. V and J calls plus clone size are reproduced from that table; the DNA served to infer D and trimming. The profile covers tens of thousands of clones, with over 85% appearing a single time and approximately 9% taken by the ten largest. Specimen: peripheral blood. This chain connects TRBV2 to TRBJ2-1, with 11 positions matching TRBD1. The clonotype comes from a human donor in a cohort sampled during active COVID-19. As DNA, the CDR3 is TGTGCCAGCAGTCTTGCCCCGGGACAGGGGGGGCATGAGCAGTTCTTC. It encodes CASSLAPGQGGHEQFF.